These T cell receptor beta chains were read from a single sample in a study of early T cells in non-severe SARS-CoV-2 infection. One entry per CDR3 protein, called by TCRdb with MiXCR from the 5' RACE reads. This table has tens of thousands of distinct CDR3 sequences, roughly a tenth appearing once. Input material: whole blood. Receptors originate from an adult who was a healthcare worker with PCR-confirmed SARS-CoV-2 infection or an uninfected control (not recorded which). The CDR3 runs from the conserved cysteine through the conserved F or W. D genes are given only for firm matches. For some rows the clone size is stated as once, few or many, or as a class when expanded; others skip it.

>many|TRBD1|TRBV18|TRBJ1-2
TGTGCCAGCTCCACTTTGACAGGGGGCGCCCCCCCTAACTCTGGCTACACCTTC
CASSTLTGGAPPNSGYTF
>few|NA|TRBV13|TRBJ2-1
TGTGCCAGCAGCTTAGGCGGGAGTATCTACAATGAGCAGTTCTTC
CASSLGGSIYNEQFF
>many|NA|TRBV7-9|TRBJ1-2
TGTGCCAGCAGCTTAGCGGGCGGAACCTATGGCTACACCTTC
CASSLAGGTYGYTF
>NA|TRBD2|TRBV2|TRBJ2-7
TGTGCCATCGGGACTAGCGGGCTATTCAACGAGCAGTACTTC
CAIGTSGLFNEQYF
>many|NA|TRBV3-1|TRBJ2-7
TGTGCCAGCAGCCCTCCGTTTAGGACACAAACCTACGAGCAGTACTTC
CASSPPFRTQTYEQYF
>many|TRBD2|TRBV20-1|TRBJ2-3
TGCAGTGCTAAGGGACTAGCGGGACCAGATACGCAGTATTTT
CSAKGLAGPDTQYF
>many|NA|TRBV7-9|TRBJ1-6
TGTGCCAGCAGCGCCAATTCACCCCTCCACTTT
CASSANSPLHF
>NA|TRBD1|TRBV12-3/TRBV12-4|TRBJ2-3
TGTGCCAGCAGGCCGCAGGGGGCGACAGATACGCAGTATTTT
CASRPQGATDTQYF
>many|NA|TRBV10-1|TRBJ2-5
TGCGCCAGCAGTGAAGGGGGACTCCGGTCGACCCAGTACTTC
CASSEGGLRSTQYF
>NA|NA|TRBV3-1|TRBJ1-2
TGTGCCAGCCGAGGGACGGACTATGGCTACACCTTC
CASRGTDYGYTF
>NA|TRBD1|TRBV29-1|TRBJ2-4
TGCAGCGTATCCCGGGACAGGTACATTCAGTACTTC
CSVSRDRYIQYF
>many|NA|TRBV30|TRBJ1-1
TGTGCCTGGAGTCCCCTGACTGAAGCTTTCTTT
CAWSPLTEAFF
>NA|NA|TRBV7-2|TRBJ1-5
TGTGCCAGCAACTTGGGGGAACAGCCCCAGCATTTT
CASNLGEQPQHF
>many|NA|TRBV7-2|TRBJ1-5
TGTGCCAGCAGCTTAGATGGGGGCGGTGGTCAGCCCCAGCATTTT
CASSLDGGGGQPQHF
>many|NA|TRBV20-1|TRBJ2-3
TGCAGTGCCTACCCCCGGGCAGATACGCAGTATTTT
CSAYPRADTQYF
>many|NA|TRBV11-2|TRBJ1-1
TGTGCCAGCAGCTTAGATCGTGCTTCAGACCAAGCTTTCTTT
CASSLDRASDQAFF
>few|NA|TRBV28|TRBJ2-6
TGTGCCAGCATTGAATCTGGGGCCAACGTCCTGACTTTC
CASIESGANVLTF
>few|NA|TRBV10-3|TRBJ2-3
TGTGCCCTCGCCCGAGCGGACCTCACAGATACGCAGTATTTT
CALARADLTDTQYF
>large|NA|TRBV27|TRBJ2-5
TGTGCCAGCAGTCATACCGGGACCTCAGAGACCCAGTACTTC
CASSHTGTSETQYF
>many|NA|TRBV5-1|TRBJ2-7
TGCGCCAGCAGCTTGCTTTATGGGGGGCCCTCCTCCTACGAGCAGTACTTC
CASSLLYGGPSSYEQYF
>NA|NA|TRBV15|TRBJ2-1
TGTGCCACCAGCAACCCCATAGAGGCTAAAGATGAGCAGTTCTTC
CATSNPIEAKDEQFF
>few|NA|TRBV2|TRBJ2-1
TGTGCCAGCAGTGAAGGTAGCGGCCCCTACAATGAGCAGTTCTTC
CASSEGSGPYNEQFF
>many|TRBD1|TRBV7-8|TRBJ1-5
TGTGCCAGCAGCTTCGGGACAGGGCAGGAACAGCCCCAGCATTTT
CASSFGTGQEQPQHF
>many|NA|TRBV5-1|TRBJ2-5
TGCGCCAGCAGCTTCCAGGGGACGGTCCAAGAGACCCAGTACTTC
CASSFQGTVQETQYF
>few|TRBD2|TRBV18|TRBJ2-3
TGTGCCAGCTCACCAGCGGGAGAATCAGATACGCAGTATTTT
CASSPAGESDTQYF
>few|NA|TRBV28|TRBJ1-4
TGTGCCAGTTCCGCGCTCGGTGAAAAACTGTTTTTT
CASSALGEKLFF
>few|TRBD2|TRBV6-2/TRBV6-3|TRBJ2-2
TGTGCCAGCAGTTACGGGGCGGGAGTTGTCGGGGAGCTGTTTTTT
CASSYGAGVVGELFF
>NA|NA|TRBV11-2|TRBJ2-3
TGTGCCAGCAGCTTAGTCGGGGGAGTGGTCGATACGCAGTATTTT
CASSLVGGVVDTQYF
>many|TRBD1|TRBV6-6|TRBJ1-3
TGTGCCAGCAGCCCCGGGACAGGGTTGCCTGGAAACACCATATATTTT
CASSPGTGLPGNTIYF
>NA|NA|TRBV9|TRBJ1-3
TGTGCCAGCAGCGTAGGAGGGCAGGCCTCTGGAAACACCATATATTTT
CASSVGGQASGNTIYF
>NA|NA|TRBV5-1|TRBJ1-1
TGCGCCAGCAGCACGGAGGGGTACACTGAAGCTTTCTTT
CASSTEGYTEAFF
>NA|NA|TRBV11-1|TRBJ1-1
TGTGCCAGCACCACGGGGGGAGGCACTGAAGCTTTCTTT
CASTTGGGTEAFF
>few|TRBD1|TRBV6-5|TRBJ1-6
TGTGCCAGCAGTTCATACCCGGGACAGGGGGTTAGGAATTCACCCCTCCACTTT
CASSSYPGQGVRNSPLHF
>many|NA|TRBV20-1|TRBJ2-7
TGCAGTGCTAGGGGACTCCTGCCCCCCTACGAGCAGTACTTC
CSARGLLPPYEQYF
>many|NA|TRBV6-4|TRBJ2-6
TGTGCCAGCAGTGATAGAGCCGGGGCCAACGTCCTGACTTTC
CASSDRAGANVLTF
>NA|NA|TRBV14|TRBJ2-5
TGTGCCAGCAGCCAGGTTAACCAAGAGACCCAGTACTTC
CASSQVNQETQYF
>few|NA|TRBV6-2/TRBV6-3|TRBJ1-5
TGTGCCAGCAGCCCCCTTCAGGATTACTTTAATCAGCCCCAGCATTTT
CASSPLQDYFNQPQHF
>many|NA|TRBV11-2|TRBJ2-5
TGTGCCAGCGGCAAGGGGCAAGAGACCCAGTACTTC
CASGKGQETQYF
>few|NA|TRBV30|TRBJ1-2
TGTGCCTGGAGCCTCTCCGGGGGAGTCGGTGGCTATGGCTACACCTTC
CAWSLSGGVGGYGYTF
>many|TRBD1|TRBV20-1|TRBJ1-2
TGCAGTGCTGCCAGACAGGGGGCCCTCTATGGCTACACCTTC
CSAARQGALYGYTF
>many|TRBD1|TRBV10-1|TRBJ1-1
TGCGCCAGCAGTGAGTCGGTGGGACAGGCCACTGAAGCTTTCTTT
CASSESVGQATEAFF
>many|NA|TRBV6-5|TRBJ1-1
TGTGCCAGCAGTCACAGGGAGGGAAGCCTCACTGAAGCTTTCTTT
CASSHREGSLTEAFF
>medium-sized|NA|TRBV28|TRBJ1-1
TGTGCCAGCAGTCCCCCCAATTTGACAGATGGGAAGATGAACACTGAAGCTTTCTTT
CASSPPNLTDGKMNTEAFF
>many|TRBD2|TRBV20-1|TRBJ2-7
TGCAGTGCAGAGGTGGGGACTAGCGGAACCTACGAGCAGTACTTC
CSAEVGTSGTYEQYF
>NA|NA|TRBV20-1|TRBJ2-2
TGCAGTGCTAGAGAACAGAACACCGGGGAGCTGTTTTTT
CSAREQNTGELFF
>many|TRBD2|TRBV19|TRBJ2-7
TGTGCCAGTAGGCAGCGGGGGACCTACGAGCAGTACTTC
CASRQRGTYEQYF
>NA|TRBD1|TRBV2|TRBJ1-4
TGTGCCAGCAACAGGGGGGATTTCGGACTGTTTTTT
CASNRGDFGLFF
>many|TRBD1|TRBV5-1|TRBJ2-5
TGCGCCAGCAGCTTGGAACCGGGACAGTTCACCCAGTACTTC
CASSLEPGQFTQYF